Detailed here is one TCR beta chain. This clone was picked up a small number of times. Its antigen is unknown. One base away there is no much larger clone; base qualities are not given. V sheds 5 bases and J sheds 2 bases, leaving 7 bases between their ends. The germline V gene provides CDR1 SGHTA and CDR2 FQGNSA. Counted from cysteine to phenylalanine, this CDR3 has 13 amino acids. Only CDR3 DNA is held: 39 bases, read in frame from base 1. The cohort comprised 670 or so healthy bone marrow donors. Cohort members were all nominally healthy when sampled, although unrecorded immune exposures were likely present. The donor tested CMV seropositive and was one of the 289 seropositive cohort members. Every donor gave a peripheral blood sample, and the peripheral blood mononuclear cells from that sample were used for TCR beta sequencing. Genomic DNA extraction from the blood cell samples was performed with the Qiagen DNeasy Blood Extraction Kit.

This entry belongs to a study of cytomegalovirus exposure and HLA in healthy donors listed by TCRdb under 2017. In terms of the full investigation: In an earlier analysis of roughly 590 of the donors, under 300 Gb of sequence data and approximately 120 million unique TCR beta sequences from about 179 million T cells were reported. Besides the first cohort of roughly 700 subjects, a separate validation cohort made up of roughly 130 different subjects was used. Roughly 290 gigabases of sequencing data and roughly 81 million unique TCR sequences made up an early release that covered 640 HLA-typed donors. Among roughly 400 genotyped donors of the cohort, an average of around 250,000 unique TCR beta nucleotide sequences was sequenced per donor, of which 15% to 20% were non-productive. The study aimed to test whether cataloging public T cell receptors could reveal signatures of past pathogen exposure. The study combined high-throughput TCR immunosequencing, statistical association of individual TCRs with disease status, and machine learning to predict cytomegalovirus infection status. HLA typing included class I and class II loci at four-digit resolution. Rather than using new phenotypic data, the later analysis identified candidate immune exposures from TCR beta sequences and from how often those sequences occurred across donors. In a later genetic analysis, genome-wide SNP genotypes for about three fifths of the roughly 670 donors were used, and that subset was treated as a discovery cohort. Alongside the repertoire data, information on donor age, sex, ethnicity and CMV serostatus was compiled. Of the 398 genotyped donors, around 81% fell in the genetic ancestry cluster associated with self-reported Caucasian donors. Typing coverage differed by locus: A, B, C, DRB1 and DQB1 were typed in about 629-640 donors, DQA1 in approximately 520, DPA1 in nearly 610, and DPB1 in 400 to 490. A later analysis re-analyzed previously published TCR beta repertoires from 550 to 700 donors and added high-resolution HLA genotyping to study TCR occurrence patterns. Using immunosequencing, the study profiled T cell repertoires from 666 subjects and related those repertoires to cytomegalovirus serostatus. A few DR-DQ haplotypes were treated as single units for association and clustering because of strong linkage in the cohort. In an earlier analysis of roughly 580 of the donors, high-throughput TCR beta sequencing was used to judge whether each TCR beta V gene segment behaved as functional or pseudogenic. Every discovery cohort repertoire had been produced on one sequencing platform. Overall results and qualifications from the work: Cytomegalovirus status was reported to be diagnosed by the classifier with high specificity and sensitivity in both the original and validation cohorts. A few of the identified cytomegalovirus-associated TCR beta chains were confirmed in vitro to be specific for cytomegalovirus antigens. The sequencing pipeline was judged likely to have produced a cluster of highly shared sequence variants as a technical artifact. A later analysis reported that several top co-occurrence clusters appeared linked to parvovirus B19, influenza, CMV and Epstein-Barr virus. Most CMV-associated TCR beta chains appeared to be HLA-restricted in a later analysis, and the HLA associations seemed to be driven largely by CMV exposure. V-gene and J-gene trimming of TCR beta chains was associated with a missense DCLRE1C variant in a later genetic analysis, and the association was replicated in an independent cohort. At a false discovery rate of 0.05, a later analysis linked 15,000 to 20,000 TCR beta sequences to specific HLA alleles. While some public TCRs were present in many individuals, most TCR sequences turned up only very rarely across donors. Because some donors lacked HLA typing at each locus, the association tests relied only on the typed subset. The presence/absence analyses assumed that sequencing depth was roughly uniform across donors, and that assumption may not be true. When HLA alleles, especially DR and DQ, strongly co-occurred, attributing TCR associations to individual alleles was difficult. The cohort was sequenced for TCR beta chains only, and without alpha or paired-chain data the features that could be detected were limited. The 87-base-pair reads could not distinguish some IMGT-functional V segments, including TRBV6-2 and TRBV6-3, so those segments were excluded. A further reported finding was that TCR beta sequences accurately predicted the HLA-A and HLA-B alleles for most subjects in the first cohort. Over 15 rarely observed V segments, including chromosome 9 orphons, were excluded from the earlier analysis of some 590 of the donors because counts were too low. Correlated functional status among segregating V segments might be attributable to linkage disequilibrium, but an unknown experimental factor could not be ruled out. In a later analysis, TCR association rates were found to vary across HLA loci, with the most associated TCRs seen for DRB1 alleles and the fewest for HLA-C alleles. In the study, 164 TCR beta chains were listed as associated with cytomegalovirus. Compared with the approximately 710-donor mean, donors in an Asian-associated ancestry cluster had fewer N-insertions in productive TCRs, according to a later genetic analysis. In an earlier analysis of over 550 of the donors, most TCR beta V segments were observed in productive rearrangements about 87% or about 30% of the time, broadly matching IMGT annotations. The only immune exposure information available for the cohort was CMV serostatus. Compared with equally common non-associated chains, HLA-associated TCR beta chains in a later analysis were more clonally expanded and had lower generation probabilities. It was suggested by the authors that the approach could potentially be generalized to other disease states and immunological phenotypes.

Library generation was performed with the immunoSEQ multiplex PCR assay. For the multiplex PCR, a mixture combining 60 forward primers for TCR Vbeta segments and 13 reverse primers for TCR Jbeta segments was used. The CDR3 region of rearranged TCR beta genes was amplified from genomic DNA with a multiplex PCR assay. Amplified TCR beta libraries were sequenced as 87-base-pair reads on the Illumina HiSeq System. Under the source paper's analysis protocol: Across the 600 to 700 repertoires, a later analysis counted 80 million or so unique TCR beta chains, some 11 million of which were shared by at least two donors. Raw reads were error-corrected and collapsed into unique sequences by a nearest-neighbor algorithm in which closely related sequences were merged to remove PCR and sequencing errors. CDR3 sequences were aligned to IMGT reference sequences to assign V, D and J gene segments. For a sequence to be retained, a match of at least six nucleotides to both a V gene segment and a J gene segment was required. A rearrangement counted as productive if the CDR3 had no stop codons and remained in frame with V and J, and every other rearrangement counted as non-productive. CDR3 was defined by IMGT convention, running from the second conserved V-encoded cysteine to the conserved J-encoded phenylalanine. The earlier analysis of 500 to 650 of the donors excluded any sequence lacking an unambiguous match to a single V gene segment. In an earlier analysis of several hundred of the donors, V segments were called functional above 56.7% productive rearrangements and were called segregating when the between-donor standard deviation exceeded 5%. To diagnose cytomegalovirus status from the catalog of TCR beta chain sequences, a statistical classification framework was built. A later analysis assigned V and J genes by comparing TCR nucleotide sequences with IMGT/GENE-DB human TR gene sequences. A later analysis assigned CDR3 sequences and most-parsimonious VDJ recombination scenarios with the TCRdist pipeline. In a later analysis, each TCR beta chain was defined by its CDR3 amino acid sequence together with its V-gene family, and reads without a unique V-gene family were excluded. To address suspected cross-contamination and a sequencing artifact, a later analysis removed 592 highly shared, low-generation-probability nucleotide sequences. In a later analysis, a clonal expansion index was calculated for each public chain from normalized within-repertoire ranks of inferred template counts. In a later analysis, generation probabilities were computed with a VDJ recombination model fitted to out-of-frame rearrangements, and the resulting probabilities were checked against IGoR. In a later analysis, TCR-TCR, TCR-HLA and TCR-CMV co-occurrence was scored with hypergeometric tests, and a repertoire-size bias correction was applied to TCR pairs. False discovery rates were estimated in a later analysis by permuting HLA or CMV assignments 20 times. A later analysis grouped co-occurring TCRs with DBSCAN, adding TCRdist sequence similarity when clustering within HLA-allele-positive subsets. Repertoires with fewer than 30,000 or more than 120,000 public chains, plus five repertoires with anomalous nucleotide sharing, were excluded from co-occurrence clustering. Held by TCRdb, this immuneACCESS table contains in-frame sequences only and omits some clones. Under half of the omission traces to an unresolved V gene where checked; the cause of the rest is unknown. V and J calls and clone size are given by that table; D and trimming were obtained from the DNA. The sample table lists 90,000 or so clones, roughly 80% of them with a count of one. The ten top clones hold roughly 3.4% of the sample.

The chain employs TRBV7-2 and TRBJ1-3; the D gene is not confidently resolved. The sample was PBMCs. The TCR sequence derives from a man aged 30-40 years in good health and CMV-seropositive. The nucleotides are TGTGCCAGCAGCCCAGTCGCTGGAAACACCATATATTTT. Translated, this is CASSPVAGNTIYF.